The 27 T cell receptor beta chains in this list originate from one sample, sequenced in a study of blood T cell repertoires in COVID-19. Method: immunoSEQ multiplex PCR; TCRdb's copy keeps in-frame clones and lacks some. The table lists hundreds of thousands of clones, roughly nine tenths of them singletons. Sequences were obtained from PBMCs or T cells enriched from blood (not recorded which). All receptors derive from a woman between 25 and 40 years old with acute COVID-19.

This clone has a single count. This rearrangement joins TRBV7-2 to TRBJ2-1; 13 bases map to TRBD2. V lost 3 bases and J lost 9; bases outside the gene matches: 2. Germline CDR1 reads SGHTA; CDR2 reads FQGNSA. This CDR3 contains 14 residues. CDR3 loop: CASSFGLAGAEQFF. The CDR3 nucleotides read TGTGCCAGCAGCTTCGGACTAGCGGGAGCTGAGCAGTTCTTC.

The V gene is TRBV2, the J gene TRBJ2-1, with 14 bases fitting TRBD2. V lost 7 bases to trimming and J lost 3 bases; unmatched junction nucleotides: 8. CDR1 is SNHLY, CDR2 FYNNEI, per germline. The CDR3 sequence is 17 residues long. In DNA form, the CDR3 reads TGTGCCAGCAACCACAGGACTAGCGGGAGGAACTACAATGAGCAGTTCTTC. Protein product: CASNHRTSGRNYNEQFF.

The chain combines TRBV29-1 with TRBJ1-2; 8 bases fit TRBD1. The CDR3 consists of 14 residues. The germline V gene encodes CDR1 SQVTM and CDR2 ANQGSEA. Trimming removed 5 bases from V and 3 bases from J; junction bases left unmatched: 8. As DNA, the CDR3 is TGCAGCGTTTTGGGGCAGGGGGCCTACTATGGCTACACCTTC. Protein product: CSVLGQGAYYGYTF. Based on the CDR3 plus reference TRBV29-1 and TRBJ1-2, the full variable domain is SAVISQKPSRDICQRGTSLTIQCQVDSQVTMMFWYRQQPGQSLTLIATANQGSEATYESGFVIDKFPISRPNLTFSTLTVSNMSPEDSSIYLCSVLGQGAYYGYTFGSGTRLTVV.

About this clone: This CDR3 is also generated by other DNA sequences in the sample. The chain employs TRBV27 and TRBJ2-7; 8 positions agree with TRBD1. CDR1 is MNHEY, CDR2 SMNVEV, per germline (reference sequence). Germline trimming cut 8 bases from V and 0 bases from J; bases unmatched to any gene: 6. The CDR3 runs 14 residues. Written as DNA, the CDR3 is TGTGCCAGCCGCCGACAGGGGAGCTCCTACGAGCAGTACTTC. It codes for CASRRQGSSYEQYF.

The rearrangement uses TRBV18 and TRBJ1-4; 7 bases map to TRBD1. The V segment lost 2 bases and the J segment 8 bases; nucleotides outside the gene matches: 8. The CDR3 runs to 15 residues. Germline lookup yields CDR1 KGHSH and CDR2 LQKENI. CDR3 protein: CASSPWAGGEEKLFF. The CDR3 DNA sequence: TGTGCCAGCTCACCATGGGCAGGGGGTGAAGAAAAACTGTTTTTT.

V is TRBV7-2 and J is TRBJ2-6; D not certain. Trimming removed 5 bases at V and 0 bases at J, with 11 bases between. In germline, CDR1 is SGHTA, CDR2 FQGNSA. CDR3 size: 16 residues. The CDR3 nucleotides read TGTGCCAGCAGCCCAGACACCTTCTCTGGGGCCAACGTCCTGACTTTC. Residues: CASSPDTFSGANVLTF. The variable domain in full, completed from reference TRBV7-2 and TRBJ2-6, reads GAGVSQSPSNKVTEKGKDVELRCDPISGHTALYWYRQSLGQGLEFLIYFQGNSAPDKSGLPSDRFSAERTGGSVSTLTIQRTQQEDSAVYLCASSPDTFSGANVLTFGAGSRLTVL.

The chain recombines TRBV5-1 with TRBJ2-2; the D is unclear. Trimming removed 0 bases at V and 6 bases at J, with 12 bases between. Germline CDR1 is SGHRS and CDR2 is YFSETQ. This CDR3 is 15 amino acids long. DNA of the CDR3: TGCGCCAGCAGCTTGGTTGCGTCAGGATCCGGGGAGCTGTTTTTT. This codes for CASSLVASGSGELFF.

This chain uses TRBV5-4 with TRBJ2-3; 7 bases line up with TRBD1. The CDR3 spans 15 residues. V lost 4 bases, J lost 2 bases, and 7 bases stayed unmatched. Per the germline V gene, CDR1 is SGHNT and CDR2 is YYREEE (reference sequence). The CDR3: CASSRPGQHTDTQYF. CDR3 DNA: TGTGCCAGCAGCCGACCGGGACAGCACACAGATACGCAGTATTTT.

The chain joins TRBV5-4 to TRBJ2-2; TRBD2 agrees at 13 bases. Germline CDR1 SGHNT, CDR2 YYREEE (reference sequence). V was clipped by 4 bases and J by 6 bases; unmatched bases: 3. The CDR3 is 15 amino acids. For the CDR3, the DNA is TGTGCCAGCAGCACAGGACTAGCGGGAGCCGGGGAGCTGTTTTTT. Protein: CASSTGLAGAGELFF.

This chain joins TRBV27 and TRBJ2-1; D remains unclear. CDR3 length equals 15 residues. V lost 4 bases and J 0 bases, leaving 10 bases between the germline ends. Germline V gene sequence: CDR1 MNHEY, CDR2 SMNVEV (reference sequence). CDR3 DNA: TGTGCCAGCAGTTCCATAGCCTCCTCCTACAATGAGCAGTTCTTC. This codes for CASSSIASSYNEQFF.

The CDR3 here is CASSGWTGSGEQYF. In DNA form, the CDR3 reads TGTGCCAGCAGTGGGTGGACAGGGTCGGGGGAGCAGTACTTC. The chain combines TRBV27 with TRBJ2-7; 8 bases are shared with TRBD1. Germline-derived CDR1 and CDR2 are MNHEY and SMNVEV (reference sequence). V dropped 5 bases and J dropped 7; count of bases not matched to a gene: 10. The CDR3 totals 14 residues.

V gene TRBV5-6 combines with J gene TRBJ1-1; D is perhaps TRBD1 (6 bases). CDR1 and CDR2 from the germline V gene are SGHDT and YYEEEE. This CDR3 is 14 amino acids long. Trimming stripped 4 bases from V and 1 base from J, with 11 bases between. The CDR3 DNA reads as TGTGCCAGCAGCCTAACAGGGAGGAACACTGAAGCTTTCTTT. It encodes CASSLTGRNTEAFF. The whole variable domain, filled in from reference TRBV5-6 and TRBJ1-1, reads DAGVTQSPTHLIKTRGQQVTLRCSPKSGHDTVSWYQQALGQGPQFIFQYYEEEERQRGNFPDRFSGHQFPNYSSELNVNALLLGDSALYLCASSLTGRNTEAFFGQGTRLTVV.

V gene TRBV3-1 (or the pseudogene TRBV3-2) combines with J gene TRBJ1-1; D gene ambiguous. Germline lookup yields CDR1 LGHDT and CDR2 YNNKEL (reference sequence). V dropped 4 bases and J dropped 3 bases, with 12 bases sitting between them. The CDR3 length is 14 residues. CDR3 residues: CASSLLRGDTEAFF. The CDR3 DNA sequence: TGTGCCAGCAGCCTGCTTCGCGGGGACACTGAAGCTTTCTTT.

This clone was observed once. This chain links TRBV19 with TRBJ2-1; 9 bases line up with TRBD1. Losses at the gene ends were 2 bases for V and 6 bases for J; bases not matched to a gene: 20. This CDR3 spans 20 amino acids. Germline V gives CDR1 LNHDA, CDR2 SQIVND (reference sequence). CDR3 protein: CASSITGTGRNYIDGNEQFF. In nucleotides, the CDR3 is TGTGCCAGTAGTATAACCGGGACAGGGAGGAATTATATCGATGGCAATGAGCAGTTCTTC.

This chain connects TRBV5-1 to TRBJ1-4, with TRBD1 matching 7 bases. The CDR3 is 17 amino acids. CDR1 and CDR2 (germline): SGHRS, YFSETQ. After removal of 2 bases from V and 7 bases from J, the junction contained 14 bases not matched to a gene. The CDR3 bases are TGCGCCAGCAGCTTAACCCCCGGCCTGGCAGGGGGTGAAAAACTGTTTTTT. Translation: CASSLTPGLAGGEKLFF.

Notes on this clone: Within the sample, other DNA sequences also encode this same CDR3. The J gene is TRBJ1-1, the V gene TRBV9; D not certain. Trimming stripped 0 bases from V and 1 base from J, with 4 bases between. Per the germline V gene, CDR1 is SGDLS and CDR2 is YYNGEE. This CDR3 is 13 amino acids long. This CDR3 reads CASSVAGNTEAFF. In nucleotides, the CDR3 is TGTGCCAGCAGCGTAGCGGGGAACACTGAAGCTTTCTTT. The whole variable domain, remainder taken from reference TRBV9 and TRBJ1-1, is DSGVTQTPKHLITATGQRVTLRCSPRSGDLSVYWYQQSLDQGLQFLIQYYNGEERAKGNILERFSAQQFPDLHSELNLSSLELGDSALYFCASSVAGNTEAFFGQGTRLTVV.

This clone was counted between two and nine times. The rearrangement joins TRBV7-2 to TRBJ2-7, with D possibly TRBD2 on 6 matching bases. The CDR3 is 14 residues long. The germline V gene encodes CDR1 SGHTA and CDR2 FQGNSA. Trimming shortened V by 4 bases and J by 2 bases, and 12 bases separated the two germline ends. The DNA of the CDR3 is TGTGCCAGCAGCTATAGCGGAACAGCCTACGAGCAGTACTTC. As protein: CASSYSGTAYEQYF.

The gene calls are TRBV4-1 and TRBJ1-5; D may be TRBD1 (5 bases). Germline loops: CDR1 MGHRA, CDR2 YSYEKL. V was cut by 3 bases and J by 5 bases, with 14 bases left in between. The CDR3 runs to 15 residues. The CDR3 here is CASSHSDKKDQPQHF. The CDR3 DNA reads as TGCGCCAGCAGCCACTCGGACAAAAAGGATCAGCCCCAGCATTTT.

The rearrangement uses TRBV29-1 and TRBJ2-7, with D tentatively TRBD1 (6 bases). The V gene's germline CDR1 is SQVTM and CDR2 ANQGSEA. V was trimmed by 4 bases and J by 1 base, leaving 11 bases between them. CDR3 length equals 13 residues. The CDR3 DNA sequence: TGCAGCGTTGGGGGGCGTGAATCCTACGAGCAGTACTTC. Protein: CSVGGRESYEQYF.

The V and J genes are TRBV2 and TRBJ2-3, with D possibly being TRBD1 (6 bases). From germline, CDR1 is SNHLY and CDR2 FYNNEI. Trimming removed 5 bases from V and 4 bases from J, with 25 bases in between. The CDR3 totals 18 residues. As DNA, the CDR3 is TGTGCCAGCAGTTCAACAACAACCGGGACAAGGCCTGCAGATACGCAGTATTTT. Protein: CASSSTTTGTRPADTQYF.

The chain employs TRBV5-4 and TRBJ2-2; no clear D gene. Looked up from germline, CDR1 is SGHNT and CDR2 is YYREEE (reference sequence). The CDR3 sequence is 15 residues long. Trimming pared 2 bases from V and 0 bases from J, leaving 8 bases between. CDR3 in amino acids: CASSLSPANTGELFF. DNA of the CDR3: TGTGCCAGCAGCTTATCGCCAGCGAACACCGGGGAGCTGTTTTTT.

The chain recombines TRBV28 with TRBJ1-1; possible D gene TRBD1, 6 bases. This CDR3 has 15 amino acids. V was trimmed by 2 bases and J by 1 base, leaving 11 bases between them. From germline, CDR1 is MDHEN and CDR2 SYDVKM. The CDR3 spells CASSLGGRGNTEAFF. The DNA of the CDR3 is TGTGCCAGCAGTTTAGGCGGCAGGGGGAACACTGAAGCTTTCTTT.

The rearrangement links TRBV7-6 to TRBJ1-3, with no clear D. Between the trimmed V and J ends, which lost 5 bases and 0 bases, there was a span of 11 bases. Per germline, CDR1 SGHVS and CDR2 FNYEAQ. This CDR3 is 15 amino acids long. The CDR3 protein is CASSARLSSGNTIYF. CDR3 DNA sequence: TGTGCCAGCAGCGCCCGACTGTCCTCTGGAAACACCATATATTTT.

This clone was recorded once. The V gene is TRBV2, the J gene TRBJ1-1; weak D call: TRBD1 (6 bases). Germline loops: CDR1 SNHLY, CDR2 FYNNEI. The CDR3 is 16 residues long. Trimming shortened V by 0 bases and J by 1 base, and 12 bases separated the two germline ends. In nucleotides, the CDR3 is TGTGCCAGCAGTGAAGCCTCGACAGGAAGGAACACTGAAGCTTTCTTT. Protein: CASSEASTGRNTEAFF.

The rearrangement joins TRBV3-1 (or the pseudogene TRBV3-2) to TRBJ1-1, with TRBD1 matching 9 bases. CDR1 is LGHDT and CDR2 is YNNKEL in the germline V gene (reference sequence). CDR3 length: 17 amino acids. V lost 4 bases to trimming and J lost 1 base; unmatched junction nucleotides: 10. The CDR3 region is CASSPKQGAGWNTEAFF. The DNA for the CDR3 is TGTGCCAGCAGCCCGAAACAGGGGGCGGGGTGGAACACTGAAGCTTTCTTT.

This clone appeared a few times. The chain uses TRBV3-1 (or the pseudogene TRBV3-2) and TRBJ2-2; 7 bases match TRBD2. The germline CDR1 and CDR2 sequences are LGHDT and YNNKEL (reference sequence). V shed 4 bases and J 1 base; nucleotides not matched to a gene: 3. The CDR3 runs 15 residues. This CDR3 reads CASSLGLVNTGELFF. In DNA form, the CDR3 reads TGTGCCAGCAGCCTCGGACTAGTGAACACCGGGGAGCTGTTTTTT.

CDR3 nucleotide sequence: TGTGCCAGCAGACCACCAGGACAGGCCTTGAACACTGAAGCTTTCTTT. It yields the protein CASRPPGQALNTEAFF. The chain employs TRBV28 and TRBJ1-1, with 7 bases that match TRBD1. The V segment lost 6 bases and the J segment 0 bases; nucleotides outside the gene matches: 10. This CDR3 contains 16 residues. Germline lookup yields CDR1 MDHEN and CDR2 SYDVKM.